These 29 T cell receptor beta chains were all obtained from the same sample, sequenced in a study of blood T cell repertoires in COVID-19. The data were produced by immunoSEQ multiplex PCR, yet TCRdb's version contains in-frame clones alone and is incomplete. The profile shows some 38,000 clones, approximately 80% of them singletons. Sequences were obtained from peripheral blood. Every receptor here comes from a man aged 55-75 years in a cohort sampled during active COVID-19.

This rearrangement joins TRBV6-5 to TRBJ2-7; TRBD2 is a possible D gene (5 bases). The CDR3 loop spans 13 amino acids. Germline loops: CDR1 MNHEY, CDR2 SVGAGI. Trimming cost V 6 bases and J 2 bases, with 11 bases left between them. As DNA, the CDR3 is TGTGCCAGCAGCGCGGGCCAAACCTACGAGCAGTACTTC. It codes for CASSAGQTYEQYF.

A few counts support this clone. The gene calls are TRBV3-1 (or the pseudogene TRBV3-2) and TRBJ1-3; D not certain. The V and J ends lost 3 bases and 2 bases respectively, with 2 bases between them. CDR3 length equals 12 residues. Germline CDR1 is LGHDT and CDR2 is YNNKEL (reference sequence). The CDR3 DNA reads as TGTGCCAGCAGCCATACTGGAAACACCATATATTTT. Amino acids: CASSHTGNTIYF.

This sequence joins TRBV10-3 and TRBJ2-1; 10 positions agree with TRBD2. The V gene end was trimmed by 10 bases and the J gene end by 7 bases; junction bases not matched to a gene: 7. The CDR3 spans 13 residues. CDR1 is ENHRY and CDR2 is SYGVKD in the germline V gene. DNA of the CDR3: TGTGCCACCACTAGCGGGGATCTTAATGAGCAGTTCTTC. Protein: CATTSGDLNEQFF.

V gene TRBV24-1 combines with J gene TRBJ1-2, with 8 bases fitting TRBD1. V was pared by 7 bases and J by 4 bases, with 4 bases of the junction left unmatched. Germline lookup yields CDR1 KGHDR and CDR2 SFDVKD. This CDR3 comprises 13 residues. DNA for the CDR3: TGTGCCACCAGCGAGGACAGGGCCTATGGCTACACCTTC. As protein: CATSEDRAYGYTF.

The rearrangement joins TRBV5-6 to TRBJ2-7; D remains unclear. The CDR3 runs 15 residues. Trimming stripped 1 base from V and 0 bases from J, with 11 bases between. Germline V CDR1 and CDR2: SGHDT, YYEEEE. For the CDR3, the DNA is TGTGCCAGCAGCTTGCGGTTCACCTTCTCCTACGAGCAGTACTTC. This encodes CASSLRFTFSYEQYF. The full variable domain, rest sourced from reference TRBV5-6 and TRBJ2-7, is DAGVTQSPTHLIKTRGQQVTLRCSPKSGHDTVSWYQQALGQGPQFIFQYYEEEERQRGNFPDRFSGHQFPNYSSELNVNALLLGDSALYLCASSLRFTFSYEQYFGPGTRLTVT.

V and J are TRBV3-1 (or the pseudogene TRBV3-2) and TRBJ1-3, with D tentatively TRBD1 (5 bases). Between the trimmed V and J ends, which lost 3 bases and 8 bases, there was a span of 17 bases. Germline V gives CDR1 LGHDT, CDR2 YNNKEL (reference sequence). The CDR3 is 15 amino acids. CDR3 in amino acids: CASSQYRDWTDTIYF. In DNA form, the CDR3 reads TGTGCCAGCAGCCAGTACCGGGACTGGACGGACACCATATATTTT.

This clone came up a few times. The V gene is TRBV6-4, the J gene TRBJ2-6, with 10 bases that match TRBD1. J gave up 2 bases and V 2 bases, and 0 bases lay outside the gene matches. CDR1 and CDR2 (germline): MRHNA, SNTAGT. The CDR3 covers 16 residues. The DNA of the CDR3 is TGTGCCAGCAGTGACGGGACAGGGGCTGGGGCCAACGTCCTGACTTTC. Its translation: CASSDGTGAGANVLTF.

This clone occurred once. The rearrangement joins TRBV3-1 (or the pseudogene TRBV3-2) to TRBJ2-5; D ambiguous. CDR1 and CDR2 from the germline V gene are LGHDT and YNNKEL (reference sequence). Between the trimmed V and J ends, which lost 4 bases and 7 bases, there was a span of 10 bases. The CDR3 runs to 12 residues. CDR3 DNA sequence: TGTGCCAGCAGCCTAAATCCAGGGACCCAGTACTTC. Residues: CASSLNPGTQYF.

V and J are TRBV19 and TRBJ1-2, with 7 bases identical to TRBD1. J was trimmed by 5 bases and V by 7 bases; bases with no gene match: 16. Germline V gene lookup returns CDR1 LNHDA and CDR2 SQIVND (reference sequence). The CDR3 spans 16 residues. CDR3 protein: CASKARQGANGYGYTF. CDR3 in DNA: TGTGCCAGTAAGGCGCGACAGGGAGCTAATGGGTATGGCTACACCTTC.

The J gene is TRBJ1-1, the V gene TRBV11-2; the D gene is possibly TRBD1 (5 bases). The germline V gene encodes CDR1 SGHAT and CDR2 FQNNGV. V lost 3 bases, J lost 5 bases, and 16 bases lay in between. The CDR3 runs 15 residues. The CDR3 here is CASSFPDNLRTEAFF. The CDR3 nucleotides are TGTGCCAGCAGCTTCCCGGACAACCTGAGGACTGAAGCTTTCTTT.

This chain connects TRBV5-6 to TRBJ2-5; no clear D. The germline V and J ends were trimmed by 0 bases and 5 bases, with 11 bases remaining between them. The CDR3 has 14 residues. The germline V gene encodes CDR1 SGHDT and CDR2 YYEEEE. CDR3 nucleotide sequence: TGTGCCAGCAGCTTGGCCTCCCGTCCCGAGACCCAGTACTTC. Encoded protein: CASSLASRPETQYF.

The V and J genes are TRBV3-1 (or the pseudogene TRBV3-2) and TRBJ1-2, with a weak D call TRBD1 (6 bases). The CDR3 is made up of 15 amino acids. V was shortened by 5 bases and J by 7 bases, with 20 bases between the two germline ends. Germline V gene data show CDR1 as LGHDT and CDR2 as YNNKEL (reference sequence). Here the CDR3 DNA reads TGTGCCAGCAGCAAACCGACAGGCGCCTGGGGTGGCTACACCTTC. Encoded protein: CASSKPTGAWGGYTF.

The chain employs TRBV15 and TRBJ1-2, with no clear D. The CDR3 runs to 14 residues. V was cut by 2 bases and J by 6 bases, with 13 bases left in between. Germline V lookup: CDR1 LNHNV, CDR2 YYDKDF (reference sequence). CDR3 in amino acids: CATSRLHEVDGYTF. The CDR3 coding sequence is TGTGCCACCAGCAGACTGCACGAGGTAGATGGCTACACCTTC.

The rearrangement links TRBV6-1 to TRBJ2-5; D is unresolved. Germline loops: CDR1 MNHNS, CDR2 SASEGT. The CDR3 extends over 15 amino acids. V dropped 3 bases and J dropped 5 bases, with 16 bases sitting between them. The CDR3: CASSETVNSYETQYF. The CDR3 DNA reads TGTGCCAGCAGTGAGACCGTAAACAGTTACGAGACCCAGTACTTC.

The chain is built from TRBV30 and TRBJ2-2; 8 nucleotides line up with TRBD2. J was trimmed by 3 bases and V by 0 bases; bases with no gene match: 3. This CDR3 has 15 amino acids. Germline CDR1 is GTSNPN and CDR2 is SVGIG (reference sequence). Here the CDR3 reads CAWSVLGGDTGELFF. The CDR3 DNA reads TGTGCCTGGAGTGTACTCGGGGGGGACACCGGGGAGCTGTTTTTT.

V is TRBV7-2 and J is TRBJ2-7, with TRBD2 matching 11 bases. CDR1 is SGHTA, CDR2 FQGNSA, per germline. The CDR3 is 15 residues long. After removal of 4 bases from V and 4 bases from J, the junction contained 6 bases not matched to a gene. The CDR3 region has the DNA TGTGCCAGCAGCTACTCTAGCGGGGGGTGGTACGAGCAGTACTTC. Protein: CASSYSSGGWYEQYF. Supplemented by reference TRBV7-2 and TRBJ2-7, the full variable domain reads GAGVSQSPSNKVTEKGKDVELRCDPISGHTALYWYRQSLGQGLEFLIYFQGNSAPDKSGLPSDRFSAERTGGSVSTLTIQRTQQEDSAVYLCASSYSSGGWYEQYFGPGTRLTVT.

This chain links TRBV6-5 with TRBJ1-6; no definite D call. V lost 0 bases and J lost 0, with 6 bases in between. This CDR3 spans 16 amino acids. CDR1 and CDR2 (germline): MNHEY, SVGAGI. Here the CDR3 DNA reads TGTGCCAGCAGTTACTCGGGCCGCTCCTATAATTCACCCCTCCACTTT. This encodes CASSYSGRSYNSPLHF.

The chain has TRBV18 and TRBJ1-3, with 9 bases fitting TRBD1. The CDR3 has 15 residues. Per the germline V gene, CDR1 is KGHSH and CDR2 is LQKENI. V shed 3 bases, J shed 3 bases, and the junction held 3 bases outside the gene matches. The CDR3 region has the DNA TGTGCCAGCTCACCCGGGACAGGGTTTGGAAACACCATATATTTT. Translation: CASSPGTGFGNTIYF.

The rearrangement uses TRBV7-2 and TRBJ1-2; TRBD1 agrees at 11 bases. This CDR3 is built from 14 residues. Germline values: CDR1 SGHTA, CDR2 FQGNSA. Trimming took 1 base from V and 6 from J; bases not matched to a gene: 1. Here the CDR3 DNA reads TGTGCCAGCAGCTTAGGGACAGGGGGCCATGGCTACACCTTC. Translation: CASSLGTGGHGYTF.

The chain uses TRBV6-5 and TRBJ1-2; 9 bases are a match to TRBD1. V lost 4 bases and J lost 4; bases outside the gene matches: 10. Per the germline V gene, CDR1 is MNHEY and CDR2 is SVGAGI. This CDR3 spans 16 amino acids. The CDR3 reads CASSSLPGQGSYGYTF. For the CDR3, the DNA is TGTGCCAGCAGTTCCCTACCGGGACAGGGCTCCTATGGCTACACCTTC.

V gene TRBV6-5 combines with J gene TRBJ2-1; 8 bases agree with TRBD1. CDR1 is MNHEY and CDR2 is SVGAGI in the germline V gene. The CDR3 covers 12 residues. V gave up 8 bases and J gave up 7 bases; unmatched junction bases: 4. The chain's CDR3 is CASQQGGNEQFF. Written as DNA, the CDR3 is TGTGCCAGCCAACAGGGGGGAAATGAGCAGTTCTTC.

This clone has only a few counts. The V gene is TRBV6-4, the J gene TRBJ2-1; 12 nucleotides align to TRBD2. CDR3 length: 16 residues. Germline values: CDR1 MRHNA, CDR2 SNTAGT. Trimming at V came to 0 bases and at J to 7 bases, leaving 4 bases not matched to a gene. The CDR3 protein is CASSDSASGGANEQFF. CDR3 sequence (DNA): TGTGCCAGCAGTGACTCCGCTAGCGGGGGGGCAAATGAGCAGTTCTTC.

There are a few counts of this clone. This chain's CDR3 is CASSFQGALPEAFF. DNA for the CDR3: TGTGCCAGCAGCTTCCAGGGGGCGCTCCCTGAAGCTTTCTTT. This chain links TRBV11-2 with TRBJ1-1; 8 bases fit TRBD1. Germline V gene sequence: CDR1 SGHAT, CDR2 FQNNGV. The CDR3 covers 14 residues. V shed 3 bases and J 6 bases; nucleotides not matched to a gene: 6.

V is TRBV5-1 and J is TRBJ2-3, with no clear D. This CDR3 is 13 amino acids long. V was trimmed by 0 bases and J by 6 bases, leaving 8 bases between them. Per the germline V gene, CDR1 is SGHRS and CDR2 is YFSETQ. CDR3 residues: CASSLAVADTQYF. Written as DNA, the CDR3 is TGCGCCAGCAGCTTGGCCGTAGCCGATACGCAGTATTTT.

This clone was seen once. DNA of the CDR3: TGTGCCAGCAGCTTCGACAGCACCTACGAGCAGTACTTC. It yields the protein CASSFDSTYEQYF. The chain has TRBV7-8 and TRBJ2-7, with TRBD1 as a possible D gene (5 bases). CDR1 is SGHVS and CDR2 is FQNEAQ in the germline V gene. The CDR3 spans 13 residues. Trimming pared 3 bases from V and 2 bases from J, leaving 8 bases between.

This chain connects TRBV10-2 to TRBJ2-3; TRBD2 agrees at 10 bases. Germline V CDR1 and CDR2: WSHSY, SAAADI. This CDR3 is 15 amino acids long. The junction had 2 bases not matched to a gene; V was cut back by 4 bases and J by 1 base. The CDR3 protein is CASSGLAGGTDTQYF. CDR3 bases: TGCGCCAGCAGTGGGCTAGCGGGGGGCACAGATACGCAGTATTTT.

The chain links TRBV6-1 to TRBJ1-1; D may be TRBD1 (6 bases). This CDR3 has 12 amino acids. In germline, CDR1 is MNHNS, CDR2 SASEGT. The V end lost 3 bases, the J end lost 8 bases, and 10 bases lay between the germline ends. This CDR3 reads CASSEAGTEAFF. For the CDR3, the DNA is TGTGCCAGCAGTGAGGCCGGGACAGAAGCTTTCTTT.

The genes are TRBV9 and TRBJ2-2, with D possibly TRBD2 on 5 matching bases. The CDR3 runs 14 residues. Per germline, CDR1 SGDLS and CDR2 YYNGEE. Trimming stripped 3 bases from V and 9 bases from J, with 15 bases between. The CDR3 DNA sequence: TGTGCCAGCAGCGCCCGGGAACACCTGAGGGAGCTGTTTTTT. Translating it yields CASSAREHLRELFF.

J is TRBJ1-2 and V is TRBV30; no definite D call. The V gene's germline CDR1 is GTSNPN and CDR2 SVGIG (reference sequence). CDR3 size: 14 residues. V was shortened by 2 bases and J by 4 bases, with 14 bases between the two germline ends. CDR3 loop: CAWSPIQTTYGYTF. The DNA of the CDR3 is TGTGCCTGGAGTCCAATCCAGACTACCTATGGCTACACCTTC.